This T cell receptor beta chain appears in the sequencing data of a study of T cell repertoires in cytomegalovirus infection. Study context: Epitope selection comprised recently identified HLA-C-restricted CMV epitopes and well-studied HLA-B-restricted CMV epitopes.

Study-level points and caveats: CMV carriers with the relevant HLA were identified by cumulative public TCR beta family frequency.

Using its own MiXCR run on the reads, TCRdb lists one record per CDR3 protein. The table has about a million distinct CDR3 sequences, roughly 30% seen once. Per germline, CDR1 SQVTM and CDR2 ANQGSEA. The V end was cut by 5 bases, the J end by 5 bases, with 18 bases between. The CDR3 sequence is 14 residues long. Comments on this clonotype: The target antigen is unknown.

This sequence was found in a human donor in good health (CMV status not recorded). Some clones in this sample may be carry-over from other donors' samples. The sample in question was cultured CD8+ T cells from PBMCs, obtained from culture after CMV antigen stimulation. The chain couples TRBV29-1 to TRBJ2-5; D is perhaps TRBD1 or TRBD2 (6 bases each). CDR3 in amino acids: CSVPGVRGQETQYF. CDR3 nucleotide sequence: TGCAGCGTTCCGGGCGTACGGGGGCAGGAGACCCAGTACTTC.